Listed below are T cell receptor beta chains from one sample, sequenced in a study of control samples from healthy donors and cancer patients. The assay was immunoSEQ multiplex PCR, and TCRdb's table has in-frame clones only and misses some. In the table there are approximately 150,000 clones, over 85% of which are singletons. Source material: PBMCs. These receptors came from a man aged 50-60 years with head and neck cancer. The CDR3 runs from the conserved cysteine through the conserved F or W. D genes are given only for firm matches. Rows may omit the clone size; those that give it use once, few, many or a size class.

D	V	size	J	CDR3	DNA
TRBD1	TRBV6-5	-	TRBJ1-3	CASSRQGRGNTIYF	TGTGCCAGCAGCCGACAGGGGAGGGGAAACACCATATATTTT
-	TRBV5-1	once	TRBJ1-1	CASSSRQDGDNTEAFF	TGCGCCAGCAGCTCCAGACAGGACGGGGACAACACTGAAGCTTTCTTT
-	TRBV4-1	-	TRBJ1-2	CASSQEEAGNYGYTF	TGCGCCAGCAGCCAAGAGGAGGCGGGTAACTATGGCTACACCTTC
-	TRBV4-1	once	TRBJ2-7	CASSQVASPTYEQYF	TGCGCCAGCAGCCAAGTTGCTAGCCCGACCTACGAGCAGTACTTC
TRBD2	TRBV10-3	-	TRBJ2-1	CAISEVRTTGGEQFF	TGTGCCATCAGTGAGGTCAGGACGACGGGAGGTGAGCAGTTCTTC
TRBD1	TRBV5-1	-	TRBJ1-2	CASSSGTGAHYGYTF	TGCGCCAGCAGCTCTGGGACAGGGGCACACTATGGCTACACCTTC
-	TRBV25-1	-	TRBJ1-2	CASSELTGGLYGYTF	TGTGCCAGCAGTGAATTAACAGGCGGATTATATGGCTACACCTTC
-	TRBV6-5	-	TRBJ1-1	CASSFTRAGSPTEAFF	TGTGCCAGCAGTTTTACAAGGGCGGGCAGTCCCACTGAAGCTTTCTTT
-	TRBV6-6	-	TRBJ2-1	CASSPLTSGNEQFF	TGTGCCAGCAGCCCCCTGACTAGTGGGAATGAGCAGTTCTTC
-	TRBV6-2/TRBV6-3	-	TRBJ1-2	CASSLRQFYGYTF	TGTGCCAGCAGCCTCCGACAGTTCTATGGCTACACCTTC
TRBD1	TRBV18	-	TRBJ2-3	CASSPLTGTGYTDTQYF	TGTGCCAGCTCACCGCTAACCGGGACAGGGTACACAGATACGCAGTATTTT
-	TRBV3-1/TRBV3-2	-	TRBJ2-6	CASSPGAGANVLTF	TGTGCCAGCAGCCCCGGGGCGGGGGCCAACGTCCTGACTTTC
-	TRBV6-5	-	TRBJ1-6	CASSPQGFASPLHF	TGTGCCAGCAGTCCACAGGGTTTTGCCTCACCCCTCCACTTT
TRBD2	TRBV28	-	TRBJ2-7	CASSLWASGYAQYF	TGTGCCAGCAGTTTATGGGCTAGCGGCTACGCGCAGTACTTC